The 8 T cell receptor beta chains below all came from one sample that was sequenced in a study of T-cell memory formation after mild COVID-19. Via MiXCR, TCRdb re-called the 5' RACE reads, giving one row per CDR3 protein. Of some 600,000 distinct CDR3 sequences listed, around a sixth are singletons. The sequenced sample consisted of PBMCs or a T cell subset sorted from them (not recorded which). The receptors stem from an adult woman who had mild COVID-19 (a few samples of this study predate the infection). Cell type and time point are not known.

The V call is TRBV7-9, the J call TRBJ2-1, with D perhaps assigned TRBD1 or TRBD2 (6 bases each). The germline CDR1 and CDR2 sequences are SEHNR and FQNEAQ (reference sequence). The V end lost 5 bases, the J end lost 7 bases, and 18 bases lay between the germline ends. The length of the CDR3 is 15 residues. The CDR3 sequence is CASSPNGGARNEQFF. DNA for the CDR3: TGTGCCAGCAGCCCCAACGGGGGCGCGAGGAATGAGCAGTTCTTC.

V usage is TRBV4-2 and J usage is TRBJ2-7; D not certain. The CDR3 has 13 amino acids. Trimming left V 4 bases short and J 5 bases short, with 12 bases between. Germline V gene sequence: CDR1 LGHNA, CDR2 YNFKEQ. The CDR3 DNA reads TGTGCCAGCAGCCGTCTGACCCCTGACGAGCAGTACTTC. It yields the protein CASSRLTPDEQYF.

The chain has TRBV7-2 and TRBJ1-1; the D is unclear. Trimming left V 3 bases short and J 4 bases short, with 12 bases between. CDR3 length equals 14 residues. CDR1 is SGHTA and CDR2 is FQGNSA in the germline V gene. The CDR3 here is CASSFRRERTEAFF. The CDR3 DNA reads as TGTGCCAGCAGCTTCAGGAGGGAGCGCACTGAAGCTTTCTTT.

This chain joins TRBV6-6 and TRBJ1-1; D gene ambiguous. V was trimmed by 6 bases and J by 6 bases, leaving 17 bases between them. The CDR3 covers 14 residues. The germline gives CDR1 MNHNY, CDR2 SVGAGI (reference sequence). The CDR3 coding sequence is TGTGCCAGCAGATCACATATGGGTCCGTCTGAAGCTTTCTTT. This encodes CASRSHMGPSEAFF.

This chain joins TRBV29-1 and TRBJ1-1; 10 nucleotides line up with TRBD1. The CDR3 extends over 17 amino acids. V lost 0 bases, J lost 3 bases, and 10 bases stayed unmatched. Germline CDR1 SQVTM, CDR2 ANQGSEA. The CDR3 DNA sequence: TGCAGCGTTGAAGATGTCTCGGACAGGGGGTCGTACACTGAAGCTTTCTTT. This translates into CSVEDVSDRGSYTEAFF.

This clonotype was detected a few times. This chain joins TRBV12-3 or TRBV12-4 and TRBJ2-3; 8 nucleotides match TRBD1. J was trimmed by 2 bases and V by 4 bases; bases with no gene match: 8. The CDR3 is 16 residues long. The CDR3 coding sequence is TGTGCCAGCAGTTCCCGAGACAGGGGCGACACAGATACGCAGTATTTT. Translating gives CASSSRDRGDTDTQYF.

The chain combines TRBV12-3 or TRBV12-4 with TRBJ1-6, with D possibly matching TRBD1 (5 bases). This CDR3 has 14 amino acids. V was trimmed by 5 bases and J by 10 bases, leaving 15 bases between them. The CDR3 DNA sequence: TGTGCCAGCAGTACTTCACAGGTTATCTCACCCCTCCACTTT. It encodes CASSTSQVISPLHF.

There are a few counts of this clonotype. V usage is TRBV6-5 and J usage is TRBJ2-2; 7 bases are shared with TRBD2. The CDR3 covers 17 residues. CDR1 and CDR2 from the germline V gene are MNHEY and SVGAGI. The trim removed 0 bases at V and 3 bases at J, leaving 7 bases unmatched. The DNA for the CDR3 is TGTGCCAGCAGTTACTCGATCATCCGGGGGGACACCGGGGAGCTGTTTTTT. This encodes CASSYSIIRGDTGELFF.